Included here is one T cell receptor (beta chain) sequence, with context. No cognate antigen has been identified for it. Nothing much larger sits one base from this clone, and base qualities are not available. This entry is derived from a study of T-cell memory formation after mild COVID-19 (dated by TCRdb to about 2021). About the full investigation: TCR sequence clusters from the two donors were largely donor specific. Longitudinal TCRalpha and TCRbeta repertoire sequencing tracked T-cell clones expanding and contracting after mild COVID-19 in two donors. The cohort comprised two young, previously healthy adult volunteers, one female and one male. On the study overall, not on this receptor specifically: Whether the second-wave clones peaking on day 37 were SARS-CoV-2 specific was not confirmed. Some responding clones were detected in pre-infection memory, which suggested that pre-existing cross-reactive memory T cells had joined the SARS-CoV-2 response. Contracting CD4+ clones were located mainly in the CM and EM memory subsets, whereas CD8+ clones were found to be enriched in EMRA. Clones that contracted from day 15 to 85 showed balanced CD4/CD8 phenotypes, whereas a second wave of clones that expanded from day 15 to 37 leaned towards CD4+. The study included only a couple of mild cases, and larger cohorts that include severe cases with pre-infection samples were judged to be necessary.

PBMCs were isolated by Ficoll-Paque density gradient centrifugation. TCRdb lists the instrument as Illumina NovaSeq 6000. TCRalpha and TCRbeta cDNA libraries were constructed by 5'RACE with constant-segment primers, with sample barcodes and unique molecular identifiers being introduced. Trizol reagent was used to extract RNA from every sample. Library amplification was performed in two PCR steps, and a second sample barcode and Illumina TruSeq adapters were introduced in the second step. Sequencing of the libraries was done on an Illumina NovaSeq, producing 2 x 150 bp paired-end reads. The original pipeline was this. With migec v1.2.7, reads were demultiplexed and then collapsed into UMI-guided consensus sequences. Using mixcr v2.1.11, the UMI consensuses were aligned to TRA and TRB V and J templates and assembled into clonotypes. A clonotype was counted as expanded or contracted only when both edgeR and NoisET called the clonotype significant, with the noise models trained on biological replicates. For edgeR calls, a false discovery rate-adjusted p below 0.01 and a log2 fold-change threshold of 1 were applied. PCA with hierarchical clustering of max-normalized trajectories of the 1000 most abundant clonotypes was used as exploratory dynamics analysis. The CD4 or CD8 phenotype of responding clones was assigned using the separately sequenced CD4+ and CD8+ repertoires. TCRdb itself trimmed the public reads at Q25 with fastp, ran MiXCR and retained productive beta chains. Rows are combined by CDR3 protein, so each entry shows the most common genes and DNA. These V and J calls rely on TCRdb rather than the paper's analysis. The sample table holds about 430,000 distinct CDR3 sequences, of which 24% were seen once. 8.5% to 9% of the sample comes from the top ten.

Sequenced material: PBMCs or a T cell subset sorted from them (not recorded which). This clonotype originated in an adult woman who had mild COVID-19 (a few samples of this study predate the infection). The sample titles of this study are shuffled in the database, so cell type and time point are left out; the donor was told from shared clones.

The DNA sequence is as follows: TGTGCCACCAGCTTTTCGTCGGGGCAAGAGACCCAGTACTTC. It translates as CATSFSSGQETQYF. The chain is made from TRBV15 and TRBJ2-5; TRBD2 is a weak D gene call, 5 bases matching. CDR1 and CDR2 are read off the germline V gene (reference sequence) as LNHNV and YYDKDF. There are 14 amino acids in the CDR3, from cysteine to phenylalanine inclusive. CDR3 DNA is the only sequence kept; it has 42 bases, read in frame from the first base. The junction carries 12 bases between V and J, which are trimmed by 5 bases and 2 bases respectively. The variable domain in full, with residues beyond the CDR3 obtained from the reference TRBV15 and TRBJ2-5 genes, is DAMVIQNPRYQVTQFGKPVTLSCSQTLNHNVMYWYQQKSSQAPKLLFHYYDKDFNNEADTPDNFQSRRPNTSFCFLDIRSPGLGDTAMYLCATSFSSGQETQYFGPGTRLLVL.